This T cell receptor beta chain derives from a study of blood T cell repertoires in COVID-19. Study information: Samples of COVID-19 (acute and convalescent) were obtained from the United States, Italy and Spain. T cells, B-cell-depleted T cells, or PBMCs supplied cDNA or gDNA.

The CDR3 contains 15 residues. In germline, CDR1 is MDHEN, CDR2 SYDVKM. J was trimmed by 2 bases and V by 5 bases; bases with no gene match: 7. Followed longitudinally, the Seattle patients had been enrolled during active infection. Original handling: Amplification of reference gene primers was used by the study to estimate nucleated cell counts. Here immunoSEQ multiplex PCR was the method, and the copy in TCRdb shows in-frame clones only, minus some. That table supplies the V and J calls and clone size; D and trimming were determined from the DNA. The sample shows fewer than 140,000 clones, 76% of them seen only once.

Sequencing input: peripheral blood. The V gene is TRBV28, the J gene TRBJ2-5, with 8 bases lining up with TRBD1. This clonotype was sampled from a man at least 80 years old with COVID-19, enrolled during active disease. CDR3 loop: CASSLTGGIQETQYF. The CDR3 nucleotides read TGTGCCAGCAGTCTTACAGGGGGTATACAAGAGACCCAGTACTTC.